In this sample, the clone carrying this TCR beta chain turned up a few times. This specimen belongs to a study of T cell responses to AZD1222 COVID-19 vaccine. The CDR3 runs to 15 residues. CDR1 and CDR2 (germline): SGHRS, YFSETQ. V lost 0 bases to trimming and J lost 6 bases, with 10 bases between them. Measured with immunoSEQ multiplex PCR; TCRdb has only the in-frame clones, and not every one. This sample has about 55,000 clones, with more than 75% found just once. The source of this sequence is an adult who received the AZD1222 COVID-19 vaccine. The source was peripheral blood, collected 28 days after the second AZD1222 dose. This chain connects TRBV5-1 to TRBJ1-6; perhaps TRBD1 as D (5 bases). The CDR3: CASSLVPDINSPLHF. CDR3 coding DNA: TGCGCCAGCAGCTTGGTGCCGGACATTAATTCACCCCTCCACTTT. Together with reference TRBV5-1 and TRBJ1-6, the CDR3 gives the full variable domain: KAGVTQTPRYLIKTRGQQVTLSCSPISGHRSVSWYQQTPGQGLQFLFEYFSETQRNKGNFPGRFSGRQFSNSRSEMNVSTLELGDSALYLCASSLVPDINSPLHFGNGTRLTVT.